The next 18 T cell receptor beta chains were all read from a single sample in a study of OX40 agonist ivuxolimab in advanced cancers. Clones were read by immunoSEQ multiplex PCR, and TCRdb kept only the in-frame ones, dropping some. The sample lists some 86,000 clones, more than 90% occurring once. The sequencing used CD4+ or CD8+ T cells sorted from blood, collected in a trial of the OX40 agonist ivuxolimab. The receptors originated from an adult with an advanced solid tumor such as melanoma, head and neck, liver or kidney cancer.

This clone was recorded only once. The chain joins TRBV28 to TRBJ1-2, with D maybe TRBD1 (6 bases). Trimming pared 6 bases from V and 5 bases from J, leaving 19 bases between. Per the germline V gene, CDR1 is MDHEN and CDR2 is SYDVKM. The CDR3 length is 15 residues. The CDR3, as DNA: TGTGCCAGCAGGCACAAAACGTGGGGGCAATATGGCTACACCTTC. Amino acid sequence: CASRHKTWGQYGYTF.

The rearrangement links TRBV28 to TRBJ1-4, with D perhaps matching TRBD1 (6 bases). Trimming stripped 6 bases from V and 5 bases from J, with 7 bases between. The CDR3 is made up of 12 amino acids. Germline values: CDR1 MDHEN, CDR2 SYDVKM. In nucleotides, the CDR3 is TGTGCCAGCAGACAGGGAAATGAAAAACTGTTTTTT. Protein sequence: CASRQGNEKLFF.

The V and J genes are TRBV6-4 and TRBJ1-5, with D unresolved. Germline-derived CDR1 and CDR2 are MRHNA and SNTAGT. This CDR3 comprises 13 residues. Trimming stripped 5 bases from V and 5 bases from J, with 10 bases between. DNA of the CDR3: TGTGCCAGCAGTCGACTGCCCGATCAGCCCCAGCATTTT. It is translated as CASSRLPDQPQHF.

V and J are TRBV29-1 and TRBJ2-3; perhaps TRBD2 as D (6 bases). V was cut by 6 bases and J by 4 bases, with 11 bases left in between. The germline CDR1 and CDR2 sequences are SQVTM and ANQGSEA. This CDR3 spans 12 amino acids. The CDR3 here is CSVTPGADTQYF. CDR3 coding DNA: TGCAGCGTGACCCCGGGGGCAGATACGCAGTATTTT.

The chain joins TRBV4-2 to TRBJ1-2; tentatively, D is TRBD1 (6 bases). This CDR3 has 15 residues. Deletions cut 0 bases from V and 3 bases from J, with 11 bases between. The germline CDR1 and CDR2 sequences are LGHNA and YNFKEQ. Here the CDR3 reads CASSQDTGGHYGYTF. CDR3 in DNA: TGTGCCAGCAGCCAAGATACCGGGGGCCACTATGGCTACACCTTC.

This chain joins TRBV28 and TRBJ1-1, with unresolved D. Germline CDR1 reads MDHEN; CDR2 reads SYDVKM. The CDR3 loop spans 13 amino acids. Deletions cut 2 bases from V and 7 bases from J, with 11 bases between. The CDR3 coding sequence is TGTGCCAGCAGTTTACCCCGGACGATTGAAGCTTTCTTT. Protein sequence: CASSLPRTIEAFF.

V and J are TRBV30 and TRBJ1-3, with D possibly TRBD1 on 5 matching bases. V was pared by 2 bases and J by 0 bases, with 14 bases between. Germline values: CDR1 GTSNPN, CDR2 SVGIG (reference sequence). This CDR3 is built from 16 residues. The CDR3 bases are TGTGCCTGGAGTTTAGAAACAGGACGCTCTGGAAACACCATATATTTT. It translates to CAWSLETGRSGNTIYF. The variable domain in full, completed from reference TRBV30 and TRBJ1-3, reads SQTIHQWPATLVQPVGSPLSLECTVEGTSNPNLYWYRQAAGRGLQLLFYSVGIGQISSEVPQNLSASRPQDRQFILSSKKLLLSDSGFYLCAWSLETGRSGNTIYFGEGSWLTVV.

The chain is built from TRBV28 and TRBJ2-7; maybe TRBD2 (6 bases). Germline CDR1 MDHEN, CDR2 SYDVKM. Trimming took 1 base from V and 8 from J, leaving 9 bases between them. This CDR3 is 12 amino acids long. The CDR3 DNA is TGTGCCAGCAGTTTATCCCGGGAGAAGCAGTACTTC. Its protein is CASSLSREKQYF.

The rearrangement uses TRBV5-1 and TRBJ1-1; a weak D match, TRBD1 (6 bases). The CDR3 has 13 amino acids. Trimming left V 5 bases short and J 5 bases short, with 13 bases between. CDR1 SGHRS and CDR2 YFSETQ come from the germline V gene. Written as DNA, the CDR3 is TGCGCCAGCAGATTACAGGGAAGAACTGAAGCTTTCTTT. This codes for CASRLQGRTEAFF.

The rearrangement joins TRBV30 to TRBJ2-1; the match to TRBD2 covers 9 bases. V shed 4 bases, J shed 4 bases, and the junction held 11 bases outside the gene matches. Germline V gene lookup returns CDR1 GTSNPN and CDR2 SVGIG (reference sequence). This CDR3 is built from 16 residues. CDR3 coding DNA: TGTGCCTGGAACTTCCCCTTAGCGGGAGCGTACAATGAGCAGTTCTTC. Translating it yields CAWNFPLAGAYNEQFF. Full variable domain (remainder filled in from reference TRBV30 and TRBJ2-1): SQTIHQWPATLVQPVGSPLSLECTVEGTSNPNLYWYRQAAGRGLQLLFYSVGIGQISSEVPQNLSASRPQDRQFILSSKKLLLSDSGFYLCAWNFPLAGAYNEQFFGPGTRLTVL.

This clone has just one count. The genes are TRBV5-1 and TRBJ2-2, with D uncertain. This CDR3 comprises 15 residues. Germline V gene lookup returns CDR1 SGHRS and CDR2 YFSETQ. Trimming cost V 0 bases and J 3 bases, with 9 bases left between them. CDR3 sequence: CASSLEVSYTGELFF. The DNA of the CDR3 is TGCGCCAGCAGCTTGGAGGTCTCCTACACCGGGGAGCTGTTTTTT.

The chain joins TRBV10-3 to TRBJ2-5, with D maybe TRBD1 (5 bases). The germline CDR1 and CDR2 sequences are ENHRY and SYGVKD. Deletions cut 3 bases from V and 7 bases from J, with 9 bases between. The CDR3 is 12 amino acids. This chain's CDR3 is CAISDRVATQYF. The DNA for the CDR3 is TGTGCCATCAGTGACAGGGTTGCGACCCAGTACTTC.

This chain links TRBV11-2 with TRBJ2-3, with 12 bases lining up with TRBD2. The CDR3 is 17 residues long. V trimming: 4 bases; J trimming: 3 bases; junction bases outside the gene matches: 8. Germline V gene lookup returns CDR1 SGHAT and CDR2 FQNNGV. For the CDR3, the DNA is TGTGCCAGCAGCTATGGGTCCGGGACTAGCGGGACAGATACGCAGTATTTT. This sequence encodes CASSYGSGTSGTDTQYF.

Here the CDR3 reads CSVGWPGGLETQYF. Here the CDR3 DNA reads TGCAGCGTTGGGTGGCCAGGGGGCCTAGAGACCCAGTACTTC. The rearrangement links TRBV29-1 to TRBJ2-5; 8 bases fit TRBD1. Looked up from germline, CDR1 is SQVTM and CDR2 is ANQGSEA. Trimming cost V 4 bases and J 4 bases; bases outside gene matches: 8. CDR3 length: 14 residues.

The rearrangement uses TRBV4-2 and TRBJ2-1, with D perhaps matching TRBD1 or TRBD2 (6 bases each). In germline, CDR1 is LGHNA, CDR2 YNFKEQ. CDR3 length equals 16 residues. V lost 0 bases to trimming and J lost 7 bases, with 16 bases between them. CDR3 loop: CASSQDRGVGWNEQFF. CDR3 bases: TGTGCCAGCAGCCAAGATAGGGGGGTAGGATGGAATGAGCAGTTCTTC.

This sequence joins TRBV7-3 and TRBJ2-2, with 13 bases aligning to TRBD2. Germline loops: CDR1 SGHTA, CDR2 FQGTGA. The CDR3 runs 16 residues. Losses at the gene ends were 4 bases for V and 7 bases for J; bases not matched to a gene: 6. Written as DNA, the CDR3 is TGTGCCAGCAGCTCGACTAGCGGGAGGTCTGGCGGGGAGCTGTTTTTT. Translating gives CASSSTSGRSGGELFF.

The chain employs TRBV5-6 and TRBJ2-2; 9 bases agree with TRBD2. Germline assignment: CDR1 SGHDT and CDR2 YYEEEE. V lost 1 base to trimming and J lost 5 bases; unmatched junction nucleotides: 9. The CDR3 has 17 residues. The CDR3 DNA reads TGTGCCAGCAGCTTGTATGCGGGAGGGCGAAAGACCGGGGAGCTGTTTTTT. Translated, it gives CASSLYAGGRKTGELFF.

Here the CDR3 reads CASRLTGEGEKLFF. CDR3 sequence (DNA): TGTGCCAGCAGACTAACAGGGGAGGGGGAAAAACTGTTTTTT. This chain uses TRBV27 with TRBJ1-4; 7 nucleotides match TRBD1. Germline assignment: CDR1 MNHEY and CDR2 SMNVEV (reference sequence). After removal of 6 bases from V and 8 bases from J, the junction contained 9 bases not matched to a gene. The CDR3 covers 14 residues.